This record looks at one T cell receptor (beta chain) sequence and its context. RNA totalling roughly 0.45 to 1 ug underwent reverse transcription with random hexamers. In TCRdb, the immunoSEQ multiplex PCR reads were re-called with MiXCR into one record per CDR3 protein. The sample has about 180,000 distinct CDR3 sequences; roughly 95% are singletons. As judged by recently defined diagnostic criteria, patients with Susac syndrome had definite or probable disease. The sample comes from a study of CD8 T cells in Susac syndrome. V dropped 1 base and J dropped 4 bases, with 10 bases sitting between them. This CDR3 has 15 residues. Germline CDR1 and CDR2: SGHVS and FNYEAQ.

The chain recombines TRBV7-6 with TRBJ2-2; D possibly matches TRBD1 or TRBD2 (5 bases each). The receptor was derived from a human donor with Susac syndrome. The sequencing input was CD4+ T cells from PBMCs. The CDR3 DNA is TGTGCCAGCAGCTTAGGAGGGGACGGCACCGGGGAGCTGTTTTTT. Amino acid sequence: CASSLGGDGTGELFF.